Presented here are 29 T cell receptor beta chains from one specimen sequenced in a study of long-term antiretroviral therapy in people with HIV. Run at survey level, the immunoSEQ assay was version v3.0. Libraries were prepared by immunoSEQ multiplex PCR; TCRdb keeps only in-frame clonotypes and omits some of them. The sample holds 25,000 to 35,000 clones, 97% seen once. The sample here was unsorted PBMCs, taken 6.9 years after starting antiretroviral therapy. The receptors were gathered from a man aged 30 to 39 with HIV.

This chain connects TRBV7-9 to TRBJ1-1; D call uncertain. Germline assignment: CDR1 SEHNR and CDR2 FQNEAQ (reference sequence). V lost 3 bases and J lost 0, with 8 bases in between. The CDR3 runs 14 residues. CDR3: CASSFEVMNTEAFF. CDR3 bases: TGTGCCAGCAGCTTTGAGGTCATGAACACTGAAGCTTTCTTT.

The chain carries TRBV4-3 and TRBJ2-5; D tentatively fits TRBD1 or TRBD2 (5 bases each). CDR1 LGHNA and CDR2 YSLEER come from the germline V gene. Trimming stripped 2 bases from V and 5 bases from J, with 12 bases between. The CDR3 sequence is 14 residues long. The CDR3 loop is CASSQLRDAETQYF. CDR3 nucleotide sequence: TGCGCCAGCAGCCAACTCCGGGACGCCGAGACCCAGTACTTC.

The chain combines TRBV11-2 with TRBJ1-1; 9 bases agree with TRBD1. Looked up from germline, CDR1 is SGHAT and CDR2 is FQNNGV. Unmatched junction bases numbered 11, after V lost 5 bases and J lost 7 bases. The CDR3 sequence is 15 residues long. CDR3 nucleotide sequence: TGTGCCAGCAGCCCCAAACCCAGACAGGGGGGTGAAGCTTTCTTT. Translated: CASSPKPRQGGEAFF.

This chain joins TRBV4-2 and TRBJ2-7; no clear D gene. This CDR3 is 13 amino acids long. Trimming cost V 3 bases and J 6 bases, with 12 bases left between them. The germline V gene encodes CDR1 LGHNA and CDR2 YNFKEQ. This CDR3 reads CASSQKSFGEQYF. The CDR3 bases are TGTGCCAGCAGCCAGAAAAGCTTCGGCGAGCAGTACTTC.

The chain joins TRBV19 to TRBJ2-1, with 9 nucleotides matching TRBD2. Germline V gene data show CDR1 as LNHDA and CDR2 as SQIVND (reference sequence). This CDR3 has 15 amino acids. The V segment lost 6 bases and the J segment 3 bases; nucleotides outside the gene matches: 6. Here the CDR3 reads CASSTIAGVYNEQFF. The CDR3 DNA sequence: TGTGCCAGTAGCACCATAGCGGGAGTCTACAATGAGCAGTTCTTC.

J is TRBJ1-5 and V is TRBV10-2; D is unclear. The CDR3 has 13 residues. V lost 2 bases, J lost 4 bases, and 6 bases lay in between. In germline, CDR1 is WSHSY, CDR2 SAAADI. CDR3 in DNA: TGCGCCAGCAGTGAGCCGGAAAATCAGCCCCAGCATTTT. Translating gives CASSEPENQPQHF.

V and J are TRBV7-9 and TRBJ2-7, with 10 bases identical to TRBD1. The CDR3 has 18 amino acids. V was pared by 0 bases and J by 1 base, with 9 bases of the junction left unmatched. Germline CDR1 SEHNR, CDR2 FQNEAQ (reference sequence). DNA for the CDR3: TGTGCCAGCAGCTTAGCCGGGACAGGGGTTCGGGGGTCCTACGAGCAGTACTTC. This codes for CASSLAGTGVRGSYEQYF.

This clone appeared a single time. This chain links TRBV5-1 with TRBJ2-3; 9 bases are a match to TRBD2. With V trimmed by 2 bases and J by 5 bases, 6 bases remained unmatched. CDR1 and CDR2 (germline): SGHRS, YFSETQ. This CDR3 contains 15 residues. The CDR3 is CASSLSAGGGDTQYF. CDR3 in DNA: TGCGCCAGCAGCTTATCGGCGGGAGGGGGAGATACGCAGTATTTT.

The rearrangement links TRBV19 to TRBJ1-5; D remains ambiguous. The germline CDR1 and CDR2 sequences are LNHDA and SQIVND (reference sequence). Trimming took off 4 bases at V and 3 bases at J, with 10 bases between the two ends. The length of the CDR3 is 14 residues. As DNA, the CDR3 is TGTGCCAGTAGTAGAGGACGGCTCAATCAGCCCCAGCATTTT. It yields the protein CASSRGRLNQPQHF. Together with reference TRBV19 and TRBJ1-5, the CDR3 gives the full variable domain: DGGITQSPKYLFRKEGQNVTLSCEQNLNHDAMYWYRQDPGQGLRLIYYSQIVNDFQKGDIAEGYSVSREKKESFPLTVTSAQKNPTAFYLCASSRGRLNQPQHFGDGTRLSIL.

The chain recombines TRBV6-5 with TRBJ1-5; no definite D call. Trimming pared 6 bases from V and 5 bases from J, leaving 8 bases between. Per the germline V gene, CDR1 is MNHEY and CDR2 is SVGAGI. This CDR3 comprises 12 residues. The DNA of the CDR3 is TGTGCCAGCAGCCAAACGGATCAGCCCCAGCATTTT. This translates into CASSQTDQPQHF.

The chain joins TRBV4-1 to TRBJ2-3; D is undetermined. Trimming took off 3 bases at V and 6 bases at J, with 16 bases between the two ends. CDR3 length: 15 amino acids. Germline V gene data show CDR1 as MGHRA and CDR2 as YSYEKL. CDR3 region: CASSHQVPVGDTQYF. In nucleotides, the CDR3 is TGCGCCAGCAGCCACCAAGTTCCTGTAGGGGATACGCAGTATTTT.

The chain links TRBV5-4 to TRBJ2-4; either TRBD1 or TRBD2 may supply D (5 bases each). Germline assignment: CDR1 SGHNT and CDR2 YYREEE (reference sequence). V lost 0 bases and J lost 3, with 10 bases in between. The CDR3 runs to 15 residues. CDR3 nucleotide sequence: TGTGCCAGCAGCTTGGGGGGCGAGGGCAAAAACATTCAGTACTTC. This encodes CASSLGGEGKNIQYF.

The chain employs TRBV28 and TRBJ2-7; 7 bases line up with TRBD2. The CDR3 covers 13 residues. The V gene's germline CDR1 is MDHEN and CDR2 SYDVKM. Germline trimming cut 4 bases from V and 4 bases from J; bases unmatched to any gene: 4. CDR3 amino acids: CASSWSSGYEQYF. The CDR3 DNA is TGTGCCAGCAGTTGGTCTAGCGGTTACGAGCAGTACTTC.

This clone was picked up one time. This rearrangement joins TRBV7-3 to TRBJ2-3; no clear D. The V gene lost 1 base and the J gene lost 4 bases, with 6 bases spanning the gap. This CDR3 is 13 amino acids long. The germline CDR1 and CDR2 sequences are SGHTA and FQGTGA. CDR3 nucleotides: TGTGCCAGCAGCTTAATCAATGCAGATACGCAGTATTTT. It encodes CASSLINADTQYF.

The genes are TRBV4-3 and TRBJ2-6, with 9 nucleotides matching TRBD1. Germline values: CDR1 LGHNA, CDR2 YSLEER. The CDR3 length is 19 residues. With V trimmed by 4 bases and J by 3 bases, 13 bases remained unmatched. This CDR3 is CASSPRWGQGIIGANVLTF. DNA for the CDR3: TGCGCCAGCAGCCCAAGGTGGGGACAGGGAATAATTGGGGCCAACGTCCTGACTTTC.

The rearrangement joins TRBV29-1 to TRBJ2-1; D possibly matches TRBD1 or TRBD2 (5 bases each). Germline-derived CDR1 and CDR2 are SQVTM and ANQGSEA. V was cut by 8 bases and J by 2 bases, with 13 bases left in between. The length of the CDR3 is 13 residues. The CDR3, as DNA: TGCAGCCTGGGGGAACCACCCTACAATGAGCAGTTCTTC. This gives the protein CSLGEPPYNEQFF.

The chain links TRBV4-3 to TRBJ2-3; TRBD2 matches 9 bases. The junction had 14 bases not matched to a gene; V was cut back by 4 bases and J by 6 bases. The V gene's germline CDR1 is LGHNA and CDR2 YSLEER. The CDR3 length is 17 residues. The CDR3: CASSRRGWREGGDTQYF. The CDR3 DNA is TGCGCCAGCAGCCGAAGAGGATGGCGGGAGGGGGGGGATACGCAGTATTTT.

The chain couples TRBV19 to TRBJ2-3, with TRBD2 matching over 7 bases. Trimming removed 4 bases from V and 1 base from J; junction bases left unmatched: 2. Germline CDR1 LNHDA, CDR2 SQIVND (reference sequence). This CDR3 spans 14 amino acids. The CDR3 loop reads CASSTSGGTDTQYF. Written as DNA, the CDR3 is TGTGCCAGTAGTACTAGCGGAGGCACAGATACGCAGTATTTT.

This rearrangement joins TRBV5-4 to TRBJ2-5, with unresolved D. Germline loops: CDR1 SGHNT, CDR2 YYREEE (reference sequence). V gave up 0 bases and J gave up 4 bases, with 10 bases separating them. This CDR3 is built from 14 residues. As DNA, the CDR3 is TGTGCCAGCAGCTTGGACCCGGGTGGAGAGACCCAGTACTTC. Translating it yields CASSLDPGGETQYF.

The chain couples TRBV9 to TRBJ2-1; unclear D gene. This CDR3 spans 13 amino acids. V shed 0 bases and J shed 9 bases, with 10 bases lying between them. The germline CDR1 and CDR2 sequences are SGDLS and YYNGEE. The CDR3 spells CASSVESNGEQFF. The CDR3 bases are TGTGCCAGCAGCGTAGAGTCCAATGGTGAGCAGTTCTTC.

This clone appeared a few times. The chain has TRBV7-8 and TRBJ1-1, with D possibly being TRBD1 (6 bases). Per the germline V gene, CDR1 is SGHVS and CDR2 is FQNEAQ. V dropped 8 bases and J dropped 3 bases, with 10 bases sitting between them. CDR3 length: 12 residues. CDR3 sequence reads: CASRTGYTEAFF. The CDR3 DNA follows: TGTGCCAGCCGAACAGGGTACACTGAAGCTTTCTTT. Variable domain in full (rest from reference TRBV7-8 and TRBJ1-1): GAGVSQSPRYKVAKRGQDVALRCDPISGHVSLFWYQQALGQGPEFLTYFQNEAQLDKSGLPSDRFFAERPEGSVSTLKIQRTQQEDSAVYLCASRTGYTEAFFGQGTRLTVV.

The chain links TRBV7-3 to TRBJ2-2; 14 nucleotides align to TRBD2. CDR3 size: 15 residues. The V gene end was trimmed by 8 bases and the J gene end by 5 bases; junction bases not matched to a gene: 4. Germline V gene data show CDR1 as SGHTA and CDR2 as FQGTGA. The DNA for the CDR3 is TGTGCCAGCGGACTAGCGGGGGGTTTAACCGGGGAGCTGTTTTTT. Translating gives CASGLAGGLTGELFF. The full variable domain, its missing parts supplied by reference TRBV7-3 and TRBJ2-2, is GAGVSQTPSNKVTEKGKYVELRCDPISGHTALYWYRQSLGQGPEFLIYFQGTGAADDSGLPNDRFFAVRPEGSVSTLKIQRTERGDSAVYLCASGLAGGLTGELFFGEGSRLTVL.

The V gene is TRBV2, the J gene TRBJ1-2, with no clear D. Germline CDR1 and CDR2: SNHLY and FYNNEI. V was trimmed by 6 bases and J by 5 bases, leaving 4 bases between them. The CDR3 has 10 amino acids. CDR3 loop: CASRTYGYTF. The CDR3 DNA is TGTGCCAGCAGAACTTATGGCTACACCTTC.

CDR3 in DNA: TGTGCCAGCAGTTACGAGTGGAACACTGAAGCTTTCTTT. Its protein is CASSYEWNTEAFF. The rearrangement uses TRBV6-5 and TRBJ1-1; unclear D gene. CDR1 and CDR2 (germline): MNHEY, SVGAGI. The CDR3 is made up of 13 amino acids. The germline V and J ends were trimmed by 2 bases and 1 base, with 5 bases remaining between them.

This chain connects TRBV5-1 to TRBJ2-7; TRBD2 matches 8 bases. The CDR3 sequence is 13 residues long. V trimming: 2 bases; J trimming: 2 bases; junction bases outside the gene matches: 0. Germline CDR1 SGHRS, CDR2 YFSETQ. The CDR3 sequence is CASSFGGAYEQYF. CDR3 nucleotides: TGCGCCAGCAGCTTCGGGGGGGCCTACGAGCAGTACTTC.

V is TRBV6-6 and J is TRBJ2-5; perhaps TRBD2 as D (7 bases). There are 13 residues in the CDR3. In germline, CDR1 is MNHNY, CDR2 SVGAGI (reference sequence). V was pared by 5 bases and J by 9 bases, with 16 bases between. The CDR3 DNA is TGTGCCAGCAGTAGGGGAGGGGGAGGCGCCCAGTACTTC. Translation: CASSRGGGGAQYF.

Here the CDR3 reads CASSLLGYYEQYF. In DNA, the CDR3 is TGTGCCAGCAGCTTGTTGGGGTACTACGAGCAGTACTTC. This sequence joins TRBV5-6 and TRBJ2-7; D unclear. The CDR3 contains 13 residues. V lost 1 base, J lost 3 bases, and 8 bases lay in between. Per the germline V gene, CDR1 is SGHDT and CDR2 is YYEEEE.

The chain couples TRBV29-1 to TRBJ1-1; D remains unclear. Germline CDR1 SQVTM, CDR2 ANQGSEA. The CDR3 sequence is 11 residues long. The V end was cut by 4 bases, the J end by 4 bases, with 7 bases between. CDR3 nucleotides: TGCAGCGTTGGGTTAGGCACTGAAGCTTTCTTT. Protein sequence: CSVGLGTEAFF.

Regarding this clone: An end of the junction differs from the germline gene, which may be a read error. The V call is TRBV7-7, the J call TRBJ2-2; 10 nucleotides line up with TRBD2. Germline V lookup: CDR1 SSHAT, CDR2 FNYEAQ (reference sequence). This CDR3 has 14 amino acids. CDR3 coding DNA: TGTGCTAGCAGCTTAGCGGGGGGCCCGGGGGAGCTGTTTTTT. Protein: CASSLAGGPGELFF.